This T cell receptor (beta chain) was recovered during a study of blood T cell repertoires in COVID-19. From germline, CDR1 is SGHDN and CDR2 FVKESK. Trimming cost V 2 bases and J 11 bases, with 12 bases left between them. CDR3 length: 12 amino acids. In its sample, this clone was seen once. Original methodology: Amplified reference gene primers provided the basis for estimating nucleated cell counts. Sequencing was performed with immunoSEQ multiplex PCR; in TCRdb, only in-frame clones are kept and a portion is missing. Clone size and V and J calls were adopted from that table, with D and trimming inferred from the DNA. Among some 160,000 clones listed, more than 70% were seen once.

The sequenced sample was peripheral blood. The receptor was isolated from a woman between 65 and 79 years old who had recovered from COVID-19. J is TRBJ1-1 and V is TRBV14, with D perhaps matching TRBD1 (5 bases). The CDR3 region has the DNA TGTGCCAGCAGCCAACGCCCCGGGGGGGCTTTCTTT. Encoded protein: CASSQRPGGAFF.